Described below is a single TCR beta chain sequence and its context. Its antigen remains unknown. This CDR3 has 14 amino acids. V was cut by 6 bases and J by 1 base, with 13 bases left in between. Germline V gives CDR1 SNHLY, CDR2 FYNNEI. These data come from a study of identical twins. The study's findings and limits: Possibly, invariant MAIT and iNKT cells partly confounded zero-insertion analyses. In cord blood, abundant beta clonotypes had fewer insertions; memory showed no trend. Researchers reported excess low generation probability among twin-shared out-of-frame alpha sequences.

TCRdb called the 5' RACE reads again in MiXCR, with one record for every CDR3 protein. The profile shows about 200,000 distinct CDR3 sequences, around a tenth of them singletons. J is TRBJ2-7 and V is TRBV2; D remains ambiguous. The clonotype was recovered from a woman between 18 and 29 years old in good health. Sequencing was performed on memory (CD45RO+) T cells sorted from blood. The DNA for the CDR3 is TGTGCCAGCAGGGACGGGCCCCCATCCTACGAGCAGTACTTC. Protein: CASRDGPPSYEQYF.